This T cell receptor (beta chain) was identified in a study of shared clonotypes between healthy human individuals. Study as a whole: Per-donor plates numbered three CD4 naive, three CD4 memory, two CD8 naive and one CD8 memory.

Regarding the study as a whole: The naive CD4 repertoires of several donors were compared, and around 4.9% of clonotypes were shared.

Naive CD8 isolation took CD45RO-negative cells positively selected for CCR7 and excluded terminally differentiated effector memory CD45RA+ cells. Of note for this clone: The antigen is undetermined.

Germline loops: CDR1 ENHRY, CDR2 SYGVKD. Trimming cost V 11 bases and J 0 bases, with 17 bases left between them. CDR3 length: 14 amino acids. Assay execution proceeded at the deep level. Each PCR replicate from the sorted subsets contained about 200 ng DNA, which is tens of thousands of T cell genomes. Measured with immunoSEQ multiplex PCR; TCRdb has only the in-frame clones, and not every one. The sample has about 2,200,000 clones, about 93% seen once. This receptor was taken from a man between 18 and 35 years old in good health. Some clones in this sample may be carry-over from other donors' samples. The chain carries TRBV10-3 and TRBJ2-7, with D perhaps matching TRBD1 (5 bases). The sequencing input was naive CD8+ T cells from PBMCs. The CDR3, as DNA: TGTGCCGCCGGCGCAGGGTCCGACTCCTACGAGCAGTACTTC. Translation: CAAGAGSDSYEQYF.